These 29 T cell receptor beta chains share one sample of origin, sequenced in a study of blood T cell repertoires in COVID-19. TCRdb's table, derived via immunoSEQ multiplex PCR, lists solely in-frame clones and lacks some. The sample lists 200,000 to 250,000 clones, 80% to 90% occurring once. The sequenced material came from peripheral blood. Source of these receptors: a man aged 35 to 55 with acute or convalescent COVID-19.

The V and J genes are TRBV19 and TRBJ2-2; TRBD2 is a possible D gene (7 bases). Deletions cut 10 bases from V and 5 bases from J, with 17 bases between. Per the germline V gene, CDR1 is LNHDA and CDR2 is SQIVND (reference sequence). CDR3 length: 14 amino acids. Here the CDR3 reads CATAGHPRTGELFF. DNA for the CDR3: TGTGCCACAGCGGGACACCCGCGGACCGGGGAGCTGTTTTTT.

The J gene is TRBJ1-1, the V gene TRBV5-6, with 7 bases that match TRBD1. Trimming at V came to 4 bases and at J to 8 bases, leaving 17 bases not matched to a gene. CDR3 size: 16 residues. Germline V gene sequence: CDR1 SGHDT, CDR2 YYEEEE. The CDR3 coding sequence is TGTGCCAGCAGCGCAGGACAGGACTTTAGGGCACTGGAAGCTTTCTTT. Protein product: CASSAGQDFRALEAFF.

The chain has TRBV6-5 and TRBJ1-5, with a weak D call TRBD1 (6 bases). The CDR3 has 15 amino acids. V was trimmed by 6 bases and J by 3 bases, leaving 15 bases between them. Germline CDR1 reads MNHEY; CDR2 reads SVGAGI. For the CDR3, the DNA is TGTGCCAGCAGGCCAGGGGCAATGGACAATCAGCCCCAGCATTTT. Amino acid sequence: CASRPGAMDNQPQHF.

Remarks on this clone: This same CDR3 is encoded by further DNA sequences in the sample. This chain connects TRBV19 to TRBJ1-2; D unclear. Germline V gene data show CDR1 as LNHDA and CDR2 as SQIVND (reference sequence). The CDR3 is 15 amino acids. The V end lost 0 bases, the J end lost 4 bases, and 12 bases lay between the germline ends. The CDR3 nucleotides are TGTGCCAGTAGTATAGATCGGCGAGGAGGCTATGGCTACACCTTC. Its translation is CASSIDRRGGYGYTF.

V and J are TRBV19 and TRBJ1-1; D is possibly TRBD1 (5 bases). Germline values: CDR1 LNHDA, CDR2 SQIVND (reference sequence). The CDR3 has 13 residues. V was clipped by 3 bases and J by 5 bases, with 10 bases between them. CDR3 nucleotide sequence: TGTGCCAGTAGTATCCCAGGGTTTACTGAAGCTTTCTTT. Translation: CASSIPGFTEAFF.

This sequence joins TRBV6-6 and TRBJ2-1; 8 bases are a match to TRBD2. V shed 10 bases and J 9 bases; nucleotides not matched to a gene: 8. Germline V lookup: CDR1 MNHNY, CDR2 SVGAGI (reference sequence). This CDR3 region has 12 residues. The CDR3 protein is CATFSGGGEQFF. The CDR3 DNA sequence: TGTGCCACCTTTTCCGGGGGGGGTGAGCAGTTCTTC.

This clone has only one observation. The chain uses TRBV5-4 and TRBJ1-2; TRBD1 matches at 8 bases. The CDR3 extends over 16 amino acids. Germline CDR1 is SGHNT and CDR2 is YYREEE (reference sequence). V was clipped by 0 bases and J by 0 bases; unmatched bases: 4. The DNA of the CDR3 is TGTGCCAGCAGCTTGGCCGGGGGACAGGCTAACTATGGCTACACCTTC. Protein product: CASSLAGGQANYGYTF. Supplemented by reference TRBV5-4 and TRBJ1-2, the full variable domain reads ETGVTQSPTHLIKTRGQQVTLRCSSQSGHNTVSWYQQALGQGPQFIFQYYREEENGRGNFPPRFSGLQFPNYSSELNVNALELDDSALYLCASSLAGGQANYGYTFGSGTRLTVV.

The chain links TRBV2 to TRBJ1-4; weak D call: TRBD1 (6 bases). Germline V lookup: CDR1 SNHLY, CDR2 FYNNEI. Trimming stripped 0 bases from V and 8 bases from J, with 16 bases between. CDR3 length: 16 amino acids. As DNA, the CDR3 is TGTGCCAGCAGTGAAGCGTGGGGGGGCTCAAGGGAAAAACTGTTTTTT. Translation gives CASSEAWGGSREKLFF.

This rearrangement joins TRBV5-6 to TRBJ1-6; D perhaps matches TRBD1 (5 bases). The CDR3 consists of 12 residues. Trimming shortened V by 0 bases and J by 13 bases, and 8 bases separated the two germline ends. Germline V gene data show CDR1 as SGHDT and CDR2 as YYEEEE. The CDR3 region has the DNA TGTGCCAGCAGCTTGGTAGGGGCCCCCCTCCACTTT. It codes for CASSLVGAPLHF.

V gene TRBV6-5 combines with J gene TRBJ2-2, with 10 bases that match TRBD1. Germline V gene data show CDR1 as MNHEY and CDR2 as SVGAGI. The CDR3 is 14 amino acids. The J segment lost 5 bases and the V segment lost 11 bases, leaving 8 bases of the junction unmatched. The CDR3 nucleotides are TGTGCCGGGGGCCGGGACAGGGGAACCGGGGAGCTGTTTTTT. Its translation: CAGGRDRGTGELFF.

The V and J genes are TRBV6-5 and TRBJ1-6; TRBD1 is a possible D gene (6 bases). The V and J ends lost 0 bases and 8 bases respectively, with 11 bases between them. This CDR3 contains 15 residues. CDR1 is MNHEY, CDR2 SVGAGI, per germline. CDR3 residues: CASSYSQGYDSPLHF. The CDR3 DNA sequence: TGTGCCAGCAGTTACTCACAGGGTTACGATTCACCCCTCCACTTT.

The V call is TRBV4-3, the J call TRBJ2-1; 9 bases are a match to TRBD1. The CDR3 extends over 16 amino acids. Germline values: CDR1 LGHNA, CDR2 YSLEER. After removal of 6 bases from V and 3 bases from J, the junction contained 9 bases not matched to a gene. The CDR3 is CASRQSGQGGYNEQFF. The CDR3 DNA reads as TGCGCCAGCAGACAATCGGGACAGGGAGGCTACAATGAGCAGTTCTTC.

The chain joins TRBV5-4 to TRBJ1-6, with TRBD1 matching over 7 bases. The CDR3 runs to 15 residues. Losses at the gene ends were 0 bases for V and 7 bases for J; bases not matched to a gene: 4. The germline V gene encodes CDR1 SGHNT and CDR2 YYREEE (reference sequence). The CDR3 region has the DNA TGTGCCAGCAGCTTGGGACAGGGAATCAATTCACCCCTCCACTTT. Its protein product is CASSLGQGINSPLHF.

The chain couples TRBV19 to TRBJ2-1; 7 nucleotides agree with TRBD1. V dropped 5 bases and J dropped 4; count of bases not matched to a gene: 11. CDR1 is LNHDA, CDR2 SQIVND, per germline (reference sequence). The CDR3 loop spans 16 amino acids. DNA for the CDR3: TGTGCCAGTAGTTCGCTACAGGGGCGACAATACAATGAGCAGTTCTTC. Protein sequence: CASSSLQGRQYNEQFF.

V usage is TRBV29-1 and J usage is TRBJ1-1; perhaps TRBD1 as D (5 bases). This CDR3 is 12 amino acids long. Per germline, CDR1 SQVTM and CDR2 ANQGSEA. V dropped 4 bases and J dropped 4 bases, with 10 bases sitting between them. CDR3 sequence (DNA): TGCAGCGTTGCTCAGGGTTTCACTGAAGCTTTCTTT. Translation: CSVAQGFTEAFF. Complete variable domain (other parts from reference TRBV29-1 and TRBJ1-1): SAVISQKPSRDICQRGTSLTIQCQVDSQVTMMFWYRQQPGQSLTLIATANQGSEATYESGFVIDKFPISRPNLTFSTLTVSNMSPEDSSIYLCSVAQGFTEAFFGQGTRLTVV.

The rearrangement joins TRBV30 to TRBJ1-1, with unresolved D. Germline values: CDR1 GTSNPN, CDR2 SVGIG (reference sequence). The CDR3 totals 14 residues. The V and J ends lost 0 bases and 4 bases respectively, with 12 bases between them. CDR3 sequence reads: CAWSVRGVGTEAFF. In DNA, the CDR3 is TGTGCCTGGAGTGTCCGGGGAGTAGGCACTGAAGCTTTCTTT.

This sequence joins TRBV4-3 and TRBJ2-7; D unclear. CDR1 and CDR2 from the germline V gene are LGHNA and YSLEER. V lost 0 bases and J 0 bases, leaving 9 bases between the germline ends. The CDR3 is 15 amino acids. For the CDR3, the DNA is TGCGCCAGCAGCCAAGACGAAAAGAGCTCCTACGAGCAGTACTTC. Translation gives CASSQDEKSSYEQYF.

The chain combines TRBV7-9 with TRBJ1-4; D is possibly TRBD1 (5 bases). Germline assignment: CDR1 SEHNR and CDR2 FQNEAQ (reference sequence). V lost 1 base and J 8 bases, leaving 11 bases between the germline ends. This CDR3 region has 14 residues. The DNA for the CDR3 is TGTGCCAGCAGCTTAGAGGGACTCAGGGAAAAACTGTTTTTT. It encodes CASSLEGLREKLFF.

With respect to this clone: At one of its ends the junction is not consistent with the germline gene, which may arise from a read error. The V call is TRBV7-7, the J call TRBJ2-1; D is possibly TRBD1 (5 bases). From germline, CDR1 is SSHAT and CDR2 FNYEAQ (reference sequence). This CDR3 region has 17 residues. The CDR3 sequence is CASSLEGDGESYNEQFF. CDR3 nucleotide sequence: TGTGCTAGCAGCTTAGAAGGGGATGGGGAATCGTACAATGAGCAGTTCTTC.

This rearrangement joins TRBV19 to TRBJ2-5; no firm D call. This CDR3 has 14 amino acids. The V gene lost 3 bases and the J gene lost 1 base, with 9 bases spanning the gap. Germline V CDR1 and CDR2: LNHDA, SQIVND (reference sequence). CDR3 in amino acids: CASSINQAQETQYF. The CDR3 nucleotides are TGTGCCAGTAGTATTAACCAGGCCCAAGAGACCCAGTACTTC.

In this sample, this clone turned up a few times. This chain uses TRBV27 with TRBJ1-2; D is possibly TRBD1 (5 bases). V lost 6 bases to trimming and J lost 4 bases, with 9 bases between them. Per the germline V gene, CDR1 is MNHEY and CDR2 is SMNVEV (reference sequence). The CDR3 runs to 12 residues. CDR3 sequence: CASSAQGYGYTF. Here the CDR3 DNA reads TGTGCCAGCAGCGCTCAGGGCTATGGCTACACCTTC.

Only one count was recorded for this clone. This rearrangement joins TRBV15 to TRBJ1-1; D might be TRBD1 (6 bases). The CDR3 is 16 residues long. The germline V gene encodes CDR1 LNHNV and CDR2 YYDKDF (reference sequence). The germline V and J ends were trimmed by 1 base and 1 base, with 13 bases remaining between them. The CDR3 nucleotides read TGTGCCACCAGCAGAGTCTTTACAGGGCGGAACACTGAAGCTTTCTTT. It encodes CATSRVFTGRNTEAFF. Full variable domain (rest looked up from reference TRBV15 and TRBJ1-1): DAMVIQNPRYQVTQFGKPVTLSCSQTLNHNVMYWYQQKSSQAPKLLFHYYDKDFNNEADTPDNFQSRRPNTSFCFLDIRSPGLGDTAMYLCATSRVFTGRNTEAFFGQGTRLTVV.

The chain is built from TRBV15 and TRBJ2-5; the D gene is possibly TRBD2 (7 bases). The CDR3 covers 16 residues. Deletions cut 1 base from V and 5 bases from J, with 17 bases between. CDR1 and CDR2 from the germline V gene are LNHNV and YYDKDF (reference sequence). The CDR3 region has the DNA TGTGCCACCAGCAGAGTGCGGGGGACCACAGGGGAGACCCAGTACTTC. It codes for CATSRVRGTTGETQYF.

This clone was picked up a small number of times. The chain couples TRBV15 to TRBJ1-1, with D unresolved. Germline V gene data show CDR1 as LNHNV and CDR2 as YYDKDF (reference sequence). CDR3 size: 13 residues. The V and J ends lost 11 bases and 10 bases respectively, with 23 bases between them. DNA of the CDR3: TGTGCCTCGGCCCCGGGGTTTGAGGGAATAGCTTTCTTT. Translating gives CASAPGFEGIAFF.

This sequence joins TRBV19 and TRBJ2-1, with 7 bases identical to TRBD1. Germline V CDR1 and CDR2: LNHDA, SQIVND (reference sequence). V trimming: 8 bases; J trimming: 10 bases; junction bases outside the gene matches: 14. The CDR3 consists of 14 residues. CDR3 protein: CASGPGQKVGEQFF. CDR3 nucleotide sequence: TGTGCCAGTGGACCGGGACAGAAAGTCGGGGAGCAGTTCTTC.

The gene calls are TRBV7-2 and TRBJ2-1; weak D call: TRBD1 (6 bases). Germline V gene sequence: CDR1 SGHTA, CDR2 FQGNSA. V was cut by 0 bases and J by 2 bases, with 8 bases left in between. The CDR3 runs to 15 residues. The CDR3 coding sequence is TGTGCCAGCAGCTTAGCAGGGGGACCCTACAATGAGCAGTTCTTC. Protein sequence: CASSLAGGPYNEQFF.

This clone was observed a handful of times. The chain employs TRBV30 and TRBJ1-2, with 9 nucleotides matching TRBD1. The V segment lost 8 bases and the J segment 1 base; nucleotides outside the gene matches: 2. Germline V gene data show CDR1 as GTSNPN and CDR2 as SVGIG (reference sequence). The CDR3 length is 12 residues. DNA for the CDR3: TGTGCCGGGACAGGGCATAACTATGGCTACACCTTC. Translated, it gives CAGTGHNYGYTF.

About this clone: The sample contains more than one DNA sequence encoding this CDR3. The chain uses TRBV12-3 or TRBV12-4 and TRBJ1-1; no reliable D call. The CDR3 runs 12 residues. V lost 1 base, J lost 6 bases, and 6 bases lay in between. The CDR3 sequence is CASSLGGAEAFF. The CDR3 bases are TGTGCCAGCAGTTTAGGAGGAGCTGAAGCTTTCTTT.

The CDR3, as DNA: TGCGCCAGCGGATATAGGGGGGGGAACGAGCAGTACTTC. Translating it yields CASGYRGGNEQYF. V is TRBV4-3 and J is TRBJ2-7; maybe TRBD2 (7 bases). V dropped 8 bases and J dropped 5 bases, with 16 bases sitting between them. The germline CDR1 and CDR2 sequences are LGHNA and YSLEER. This CDR3 region has 13 residues.